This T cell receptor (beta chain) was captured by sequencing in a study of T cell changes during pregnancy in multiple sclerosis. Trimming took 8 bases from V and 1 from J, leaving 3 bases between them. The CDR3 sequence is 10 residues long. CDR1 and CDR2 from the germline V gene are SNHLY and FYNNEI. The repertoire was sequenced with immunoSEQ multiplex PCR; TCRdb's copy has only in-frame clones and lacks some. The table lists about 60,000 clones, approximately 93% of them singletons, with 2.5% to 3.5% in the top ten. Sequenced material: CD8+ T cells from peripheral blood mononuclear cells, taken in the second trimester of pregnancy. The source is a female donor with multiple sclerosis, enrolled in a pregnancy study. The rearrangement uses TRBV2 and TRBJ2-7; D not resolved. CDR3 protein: CASRSYEQYF. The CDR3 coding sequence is TGTGCCAGCCGTTCCTACGAGCAGTACTTC.